This T cell receptor beta chain comes out of a study of blood T cell repertoires in COVID-19. Study-wide context: Researchers got acute and convalescent COVID-19 samples from the United States, Italy and Spain. The analysed material was cDNA or gDNA that came from T cells, B-cell-depleted T cells, or PBMCs.

Repertoires were generated with immunoSEQ multiplex PCR, while TCRdb's copy carries only in-frame clones and drops some. The sample consists of roughly 120,000 clones, around four fifths of them appearing once. Trimming cost V 0 bases and J 8 bases, with 11 bases left between them. Germline V gene lookup returns CDR1 SGHRS and CDR2 YFSETQ. CDR3 length equals 13 residues. This receptor was identified in a man between 65 and 85 years old with active or convalescent COVID-19. The gene calls are TRBV5-1 and TRBJ1-2; a possible D gene is TRBD1 (5 bases). The sample was peripheral blood. CDR3 coding DNA: TGCGCCAGCAGCTTGGGGGGCAGTTCAGGCTACACCTTC. This codes for CASSLGGSSGYTF.